The 22 T cell receptor beta chains below were found in one sample sequenced in a study of shared clonotypes between healthy human individuals (dated by TCRdb to between 2020 and 2021). Libraries were made using the immunoSEQ multiplex PCR assay. TCRdb took over this immuneACCESS table, retaining in-frame rearrangements with V and J assigned. Such tables are incomplete; in checked studies, under half of the missing clones stem from an unresolved V gene, and the remainder is unexplained. The sample contains approximately 600,000 clones, roughly 95% of them found a single time. In total, the top ten clones hold over 0.095% of the sample. CD8 naive samples consisted of CD45RO-negative cells that were positively selected for CCR7, yielding a CD45RA+CCR7+ population without TemRA cells. The sequenced sample consisted of naive CD8+ T cells sorted from blood. What the cell subset or site label conveys for this sample: CD45RA+CCR7+. The receptors derive from a woman aged 25 to 39 in good health.

The CDR3 is CAWSVGLPGSKNIQYF. DNA for the CDR3: TGTGCCTGGAGTGTAGGGCTCCCTGGGTCCAAAAACATTCAGTACTTC. The chain is built from TRBV30 and TRBJ2-4, with no clear D. The germline gives CDR1 GTSNPN, CDR2 SVGIG (reference sequence). Trimming shortened V by 0 bases and J by 2 bases, and 14 bases separated the two germline ends. This CDR3 contains 16 residues.

The chain has TRBV6-5 and TRBJ2-7; D gene unclear. V was pared by 6 bases and J by 6 bases, with 9 bases between. Germline V gene lookup returns CDR1 MNHEY and CDR2 SVGAGI. There are 11 residues in the CDR3. CDR3 DNA sequence: TGTGCCAGCAGCAAGAGTGGCGAGCAGTACTTC. It encodes CASSKSGEQYF.

J is TRBJ2-7 and V is TRBV15, with a tentative D call TRBD2 (6 bases). In germline, CDR1 is LNHNV, CDR2 YYDKDF (reference sequence). Trimming left V 3 bases short and J 2 bases short, with 14 bases between. This CDR3 contains 15 residues. In nucleotides, the CDR3 is TGTGCCACCAGCAGGTCGGGACTGACAACCTACGAGCAGTACTTC. It specifies CATSRSGLTTYEQYF.

This clone was picked up one time. The chain's CDR3 is CSVEAGALLYGYTF. In DNA, the CDR3 is TGCAGCGTTGAAGCGGGTGCGCTACTCTATGGCTACACCTTC. The V gene is TRBV29-1, the J gene TRBJ1-2; no clear D gene. Per the germline V gene, CDR1 is SQVTM and CDR2 is ANQGSEA. Trimming pared 1 base from V and 4 bases from J, leaving 13 bases between. The CDR3 runs to 14 residues.

As concerns this clone: The sample holds other DNA sequences that translate to the same CDR3. The rearrangement links TRBV5-4 to TRBJ2-6; D ambiguous. Germline CDR1 is SGHNT and CDR2 is YYREEE (reference sequence). Between the trimmed V and J ends, which lost 2 bases and 3 bases, there was a span of 3 bases. This CDR3 is 13 amino acids long. CDR3 bases: TGTGCCAGCAGCTTTGGTGGGGCCAACGTCCTGACTTTC. This translates into CASSFGGANVLTF.

The chain uses TRBV7-9 and TRBJ1-2; TRBD1 agrees at 8 bases. The trim removed 1 base at V and 7 bases at J, leaving 5 bases unmatched. Germline assignment: CDR1 SEHNR and CDR2 FQNEAQ (reference sequence). There are 14 residues in the CDR3. The CDR3 nucleotides are TGTGCCAGCAGCTTAGAGGACAGGGTGCGTGGCTACACCTTC. Translation: CASSLEDRVRGYTF.

The chain recombines TRBV28 with TRBJ2-2, with 8 bases fitting TRBD1. The V segment lost 10 bases and the J segment 8 bases; nucleotides outside the gene matches: 6. Germline CDR1 MDHEN, CDR2 SYDVKM. This CDR3 is 12 amino acids long. The CDR3 DNA sequence: TGTGCCACCCAGACAGGGGAAGGGGAGCTGTTTTTT. Its protein is CATQTGEGELFF.

The chain is built from TRBV14 and TRBJ2-1, with 10 bases that match TRBD2. The trim removed 5 bases at V and 7 bases at J, leaving 11 bases unmatched. This CDR3 has 16 residues. Germline V gene sequence: CDR1 SGHDN, CDR2 FVKESK. The CDR3 DNA reads as TGTGCCAGCAGCTTCGGTAGCGGGAGGAGACTTAATGAGCAGTTCTTC. Protein product: CASSFGSGRRLNEQFF.

V is TRBV27 and J is TRBJ2-2; TRBD2 matches 9 bases. Germline CDR1 and CDR2: MNHEY and SMNVEV (reference sequence). The length of the CDR3 is 15 residues. The ends lost 2 bases at V and 6 bases at J; junction bases unmatched: 4. CDR3 DNA sequence: TGTGCCAGCAGTTTAGTTAGCGGGAGCGCCGGGGAGCTGTTTTTT. This codes for CASSLVSGSAGELFF.

The rearrangement uses TRBV4-1 and TRBJ1-1; D is ambiguous. CDR3 length: 15 residues. CDR1 and CDR2 from the germline V gene are MGHRA and YSYEKL. Deletions cut 4 bases from V and 0 bases from J, with 12 bases between. The CDR3 reads CASSPGGLMNTEAFF. The CDR3 DNA reads as TGCGCCAGCAGCCCAGGCGGATTGATGAACACTGAAGCTTTCTTT.

This chain connects TRBV5-1 to TRBJ2-2; 10 nucleotides line up with TRBD1. Germline CDR1 SGHRS, CDR2 YFSETQ. V gave up 4 bases and J gave up 7 bases; unmatched junction bases: 10. This CDR3 spans 16 amino acids. The CDR3 is CASSGRQGAFGGELFF. Written as DNA, the CDR3 is TGCGCCAGCAGCGGGAGACAGGGGGCGTTCGGCGGGGAGCTGTTTTTT. Based on the CDR3 plus reference TRBV5-1 and TRBJ2-2, the full variable domain is KAGVTQTPRYLIKTRGQQVTLSCSPISGHRSVSWYQQTPGQGLQFLFEYFSETQRNKGNFPGRFSGRQFSNSRSEMNVSTLELGDSALYLCASSGRQGAFGGELFFGEGSRLTVL.

This chain connects TRBV10-2 to TRBJ2-1; 12 nucleotides line up with TRBD2. J was trimmed by 5 bases and V by 5 bases; bases with no gene match: 4. The CDR3 contains 15 residues. In germline, CDR1 is WSHSY, CDR2 SAAADI. CDR3 in amino acids: CASSYLAGGNNEQFF. CDR3 in DNA: TGCGCCAGCAGTTATCTAGCGGGAGGGAACAATGAGCAGTTCTTC.

This chain uses TRBV23-1 with TRBJ2-2, with 12 bases matching TRBD2. TRBV23-1 is marked as an open reading frame, function uncertain. CDR3 length equals 18 residues. V lost 3 bases, J lost 7 bases, and 12 bases stayed unmatched. CDR3 sequence: CASSHSGPSGREVGELFF. CDR3 DNA: TGCGCCAGCAGTCACTCAGGGCCTAGCGGGAGGGAGGTCGGGGAGCTGTTTTTT.

The chain combines TRBV28 with TRBJ2-1; D may be TRBD1 (5 bases). The CDR3 is made up of 15 amino acids. With 4 bases removed from V and 5 bases from J, the gap between germline ends came to 15 bases. Germline CDR1 MDHEN, CDR2 SYDVKM. In DNA, the CDR3 is TGTGCCAGCAGTTCCTTTGACAGACTTAACAATGAGCAGTTCTTC. This codes for CASSSFDRLNNEQFF.

Note on this clone: One junction end does not reproduce the germline sequence, and a read error may be involved. This chain joins TRBV6-6 and TRBJ2-7; no firm D call. The CDR3 totals 13 residues. Germline CDR1 is MNHNY and CDR2 is SVGAGI (reference sequence). The CDR3 DNA is TGTGCCAGCAGTTACGGCAGTTCCTCCGAGCAGTACTTC. This sequence encodes CASSYGSSSEQYF.

The chain uses TRBV29-1 and TRBJ2-3; the D is unclear. Trimming took off 7 bases at V and 2 bases at J, with 16 bases between the two ends. CDR1 SQVTM and CDR2 ANQGSEA come from the germline V gene. The CDR3 is made up of 14 amino acids. The DNA for the CDR3 is TGCAGCGGAGACAACGACGTCCTCACAGATACGCAGTATTTT. Amino acid sequence: CSGDNDVLTDTQYF.

This clone was found once. The J gene is TRBJ1-1, the V gene TRBV19; maybe TRBD1 (6 bases). The CDR3 contains 15 residues. In germline, CDR1 is LNHDA, CDR2 SQIVND (reference sequence). The germline V and J ends were trimmed by 3 bases and 6 bases, with 17 bases remaining between them. This chain's CDR3 is CASSMGGGRYAEAFF. The CDR3 coding sequence is TGTGCCAGTAGTATGGGAGGGGGGAGGTATGCTGAAGCTTTCTTT.

Comment on this clone: The same CDR3 also results from other DNA sequences found in this sample. The chain recombines TRBV19 with TRBJ2-7, with 10 bases identical to TRBD1. The CDR3 has 14 amino acids. J gave up 3 bases and V 3 bases, and 2 bases lay outside the gene matches. From germline, CDR1 is LNHDA and CDR2 SQIVND (reference sequence). CDR3 bases: TGTGCCAGTAGTATCGGACAGGGGGGCTACGAGCAGTACTTC. Its protein product is CASSIGQGGYEQYF.

With respect to this clone: Other DNA sequences in this specimen translate into the identical CDR3. V gene TRBV5-6 combines with J gene TRBJ1-2; 11 bases agree with TRBD1. The germline CDR1 and CDR2 sequences are SGHDT and YYEEEE. CDR3 size: 14 residues. With 5 bases clipped from V and 4 bases from J, the junction kept 4 bases outside the gene matches. CDR3 nucleotides: TGTGCCAGCAGTCCCGGACAGGGGGCCTATGGCTACACCTTC. It is translated as CASSPGQGAYGYTF.

This clone was found a few times. This chain connects TRBV27 to TRBJ1-5; D possibly corresponds to TRBD1 (5 bases). The CDR3 is 12 amino acids. With 7 bases removed from V and 7 bases from J, the gap between germline ends came to 11 bases. CDR1 and CDR2 from the germline V gene are MNHEY and SMNVEV (reference sequence). The CDR3 here is CASMGGGQPQHF. The CDR3 DNA follows: TGTGCCAGCATGGGGGGAGGACAGCCCCAGCATTTT.

This chain connects TRBV27 to TRBJ2-7; 10 nucleotides agree with TRBD2. The J segment lost 5 bases and the V segment lost 1 base, leaving 5 bases of the junction unmatched. The CDR3 contains 15 residues. Germline lookup yields CDR1 MNHEY and CDR2 SMNVEV (reference sequence). DNA of the CDR3: TGTGCCAGCAGTTTATTAGCGGGAGGTACCCACGAGCAGTACTTC. It encodes CASSLLAGGTHEQYF.

J is TRBJ2-5 and V is TRBV28; D unresolved. Germline values: CDR1 MDHEN, CDR2 SYDVKM. The CDR3 has 13 residues. Trimming pared 2 bases from V and 5 bases from J, leaving 9 bases between. The CDR3 sequence is CASSLRGGETQYF. CDR3 bases: TGTGCCAGCAGTTTAAGAGGTGGGGAGACCCAGTACTTC.